Below are 11 T cell receptor beta chains sequenced from a single sample in a study of blood T cell repertoires in COVID-19. Using immunoSEQ multiplex PCR, the repertoire was profiled, and TCRdb retains in-frame clones only, with some absent. This sample carries a few hundred thousand clones, around 83% of them seen once, and the ten largest clones take roughly 1.1%. The sequencing input was peripheral blood. The receptor source for this set is a woman aged 45-60 years with acute or convalescent COVID-19.

The chain couples TRBV4-2 to TRBJ2-7, with D possibly TRBD1 on 5 matching bases. V was shortened by 1 base and J by 1 base, with 11 bases between the two germline ends. CDR1 is LGHNA and CDR2 is YNFKEQ in the germline V gene. This CDR3 comprises 15 residues. The chain's CDR3 is CASSQVGRESYEQYF. CDR3 nucleotide sequence: TGTGCCAGCAGCCAAGTGGGCAGGGAATCCTACGAGCAGTACTTC.

The V call is TRBV6-4, the J call TRBJ1-6, with 9 bases identical to TRBD1. CDR1 is MRHNA, CDR2 SNTAGT, per germline. V dropped 3 bases and J dropped 11; count of bases not matched to a gene: 5. This CDR3 region has 14 residues. CDR3 sequence (DNA): TGTGCCAGCAGTGAACTGACAGGGGGTACACCCCTCCACTTT. Protein: CASSELTGGTPLHF.

V usage is TRBV29-1 and J usage is TRBJ2-7; D remains ambiguous. Germline assignment: CDR1 SQVTM and CDR2 ANQGSEA. CDR3 length equals 12 residues. V lost 5 bases and J 0 bases, leaving 8 bases between the germline ends. CDR3 DNA: TGCAGCGTTAGTGATAGCTCCTACGAGCAGTACGTC. Protein sequence: CSVSDSSYEQYV.

This chain joins TRBV10-1 and TRBJ2-1; D might be TRBD2 (5 bases). In germline, CDR1 is WNHNN, CDR2 SYGVQD (reference sequence). The CDR3 contains 14 residues. The V end lost 4 bases, the J end lost 0 bases, and 7 bases lay between the germline ends. The CDR3, as DNA: TGCGCCAGCAGTGGACGGGACTCCTACAATGAGCAGTTCTTC. It is translated as CASSGRDSYNEQFF.

This clone was observed once. CDR3 protein: CASHTGAGYEQYV. The CDR3 DNA sequence: TGTGCCAGCCATACAGGGGCTGGCTACGAGCAGTACGTC. The chain links TRBV6-6 to TRBJ2-7, with 7 bases aligning to TRBD1. This CDR3 has 13 residues. Germline CDR1 reads MNHNY; CDR2 reads SVGAGI (reference sequence). The J segment lost 3 bases and the V segment lost 8 bases, leaving 7 bases of the junction unmatched.

This chain uses TRBV14 with TRBJ2-3; 9 bases are a match to TRBD2. Unmatched junction bases numbered 7, after V lost 0 bases and J lost 3 bases. The CDR3 contains 17 residues. Germline V gene sequence: CDR1 SGHDN, CDR2 FVKESK. The CDR3 loop reads CASSQDILAGTTDTQYF. The CDR3 DNA reads as TGTGCCAGCAGCCAAGATATCCTAGCGGGAACGACAGATACGCAGTATTTT.

V usage is TRBV4-2 and J usage is TRBJ1-1, with a weak D call TRBD1 (6 bases). V lost 2 bases and J lost 6, with 13 bases in between. The CDR3 length is 14 residues. CDR1 and CDR2 from the germline V gene are LGHNA and YNFKEQ. The CDR3 here is CASSQFTGQAEAFF. In nucleotides, the CDR3 is TGTGCCAGCAGCCAATTCACAGGGCAGGCTGAAGCTTTCTTT.

Only one count was recorded for this clone. The chain has TRBV19 and TRBJ1-2; D perhaps matches TRBD1 (6 bases). This CDR3 comprises 14 residues. V was pared by 2 bases and J by 3 bases, with 10 bases between. Germline CDR1 and CDR2: LNHDA and SQIVND (reference sequence). The CDR3 sequence is CASSILGADYGYTF. The CDR3 nucleotides read TGTGCCAGTAGTATACTGGGGGCGGACTATGGCTACACCTTC.

The chain couples TRBV19 to TRBJ2-1; 7 bases align to TRBD2. The germline gives CDR1 LNHDA, CDR2 SQIVND (reference sequence). Trimming at V came to 3 bases and at J to 10 bases, leaving 6 bases not matched to a gene. This CDR3 spans 13 amino acids. The CDR3 loop is CASSITSASEQFF. CDR3 sequence (DNA): TGTGCCAGTAGTATTACTAGCGCTTCCGAGCAGTTCTTC.

This chain links TRBV3-1 (or the pseudogene TRBV3-2) with TRBJ2-7, with D possibly matching TRBD2 (6 bases). The V gene lost 5 bases and the J gene lost 5 bases, with 10 bases spanning the gap. Germline-derived CDR1 and CDR2 are LGHDT and YNNKEL (reference sequence). This CDR3 spans 12 amino acids. The CDR3 loop reads CASSTDYHEQYF. The DNA of the CDR3 is TGTGCCAGCAGCACGGACTATCACGAGCAGTACTTC.

The chain is built from TRBV2 and TRBJ1-1; no clear D gene. With 2 bases removed from V and 2 bases from J, the gap between germline ends came to 6 bases. The CDR3 has 13 amino acids. CDR1 is SNHLY, CDR2 FYNNEI, per germline. CDR3 nucleotides: TGTGCCAGCAGTGAACTACCCAACACTGAAGCTTTCTTT. It codes for CASSELPNTEAFF.